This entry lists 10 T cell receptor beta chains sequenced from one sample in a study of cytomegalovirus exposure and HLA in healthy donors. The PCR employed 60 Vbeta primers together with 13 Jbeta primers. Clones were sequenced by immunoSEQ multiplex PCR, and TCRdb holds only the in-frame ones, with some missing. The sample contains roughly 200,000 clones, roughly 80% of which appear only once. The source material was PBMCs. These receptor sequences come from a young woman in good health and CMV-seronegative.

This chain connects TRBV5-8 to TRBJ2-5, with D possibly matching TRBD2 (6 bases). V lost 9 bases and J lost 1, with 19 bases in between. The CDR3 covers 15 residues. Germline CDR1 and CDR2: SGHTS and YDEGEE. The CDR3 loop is CATGRGLRFQETQYF. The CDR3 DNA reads TGTGCCACCGGTCGGGGGTTGAGGTTCCAAGAGACCCAGTACTTC.

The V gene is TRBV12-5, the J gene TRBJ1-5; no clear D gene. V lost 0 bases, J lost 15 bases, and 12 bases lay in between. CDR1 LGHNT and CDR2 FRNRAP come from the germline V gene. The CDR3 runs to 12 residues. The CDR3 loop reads CASGLVEAETHF. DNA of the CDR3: TGTGCTAGTGGTTTGGTGGAGGCAGAAACGCATTTT.

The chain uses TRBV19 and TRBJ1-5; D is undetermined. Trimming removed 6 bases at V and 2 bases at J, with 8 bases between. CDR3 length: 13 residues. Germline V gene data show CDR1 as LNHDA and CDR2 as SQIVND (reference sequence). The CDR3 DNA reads TGTGCCAGTAGGATTTCGGGCAATCAGCCCCAGCATTTT. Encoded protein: CASRISGNQPQHF. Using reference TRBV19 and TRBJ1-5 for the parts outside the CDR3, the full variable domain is DGGITQSPKYLFRKEGQNVTLSCEQNLNHDAMYWYRQDPGQGLRLIYYSQIVNDFQKGDIAEGYSVSREKKESFPLTVTSAQKNPTAFYLCASRISGNQPQHFGDGTRLSIL.

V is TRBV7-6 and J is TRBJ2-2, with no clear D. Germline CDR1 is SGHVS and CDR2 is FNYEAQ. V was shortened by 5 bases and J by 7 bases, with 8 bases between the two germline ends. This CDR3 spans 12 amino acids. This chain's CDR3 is CASSGLFGELFF. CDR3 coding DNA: TGTGCCAGCAGCGGCTTATTCGGGGAGCTGTTTTTT. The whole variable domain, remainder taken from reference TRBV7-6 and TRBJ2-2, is GAGVSQSPRYKVTKRGQDVALRCDPISGHVSLYWYRQALGQGPEFLTYFNYEAQQDKSGLPNDRFSAERPEGSISTLTIQRTEQRDSAMYRCASSGLFGELFFGEGSRLTVL.

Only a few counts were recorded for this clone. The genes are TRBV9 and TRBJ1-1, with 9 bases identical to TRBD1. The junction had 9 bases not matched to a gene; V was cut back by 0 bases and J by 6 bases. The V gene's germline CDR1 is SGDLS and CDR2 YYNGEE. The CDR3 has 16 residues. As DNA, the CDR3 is TGTGCCAGCAGCGTAGGACCGCGGGACAGGGAATCTGAAGCTTTCTTT. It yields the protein CASSVGPRDRESEAFF.

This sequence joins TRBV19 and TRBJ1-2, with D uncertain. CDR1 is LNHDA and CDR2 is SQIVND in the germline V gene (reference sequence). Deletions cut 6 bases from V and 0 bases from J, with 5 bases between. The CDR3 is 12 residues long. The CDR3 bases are TGTGCCAGTAGAGAGACTAACTATGGCTACACCTTC. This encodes CASRETNYGYTF.

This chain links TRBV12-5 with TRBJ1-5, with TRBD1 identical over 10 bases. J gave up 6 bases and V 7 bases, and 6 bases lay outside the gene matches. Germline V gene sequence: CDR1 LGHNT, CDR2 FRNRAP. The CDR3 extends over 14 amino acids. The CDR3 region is CASARDRGSQPQHF. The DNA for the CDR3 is TGTGCTAGTGCCCGGGACAGGGGTTCTCAGCCCCAGCATTTT.

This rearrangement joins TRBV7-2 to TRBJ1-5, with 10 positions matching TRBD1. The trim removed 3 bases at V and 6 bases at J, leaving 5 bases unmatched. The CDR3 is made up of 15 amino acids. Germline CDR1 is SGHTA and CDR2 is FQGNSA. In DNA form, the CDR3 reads TGTGCCAGCAGCTTGAAGACAGGGGGCCTTCAGCCCCAGCATTTT. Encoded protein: CASSLKTGGLQPQHF.

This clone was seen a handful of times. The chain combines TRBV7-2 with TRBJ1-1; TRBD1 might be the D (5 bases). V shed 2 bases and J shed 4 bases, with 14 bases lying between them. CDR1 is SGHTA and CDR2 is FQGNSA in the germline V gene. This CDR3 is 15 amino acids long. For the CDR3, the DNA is TGTGCCAGCAGCTTATTAGCCAGCGGGGGCACTGAAGCTTTCTTT. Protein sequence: CASSLLASGGTEAFF.

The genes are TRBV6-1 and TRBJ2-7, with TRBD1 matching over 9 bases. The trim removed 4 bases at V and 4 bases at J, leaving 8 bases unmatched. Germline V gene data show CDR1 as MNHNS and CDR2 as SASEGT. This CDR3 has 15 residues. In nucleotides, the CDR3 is TGTGCCAGCAGTGTCACCGGGACAGGGAGTTACGAGCAGTACTTC. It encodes CASSVTGTGSYEQYF.